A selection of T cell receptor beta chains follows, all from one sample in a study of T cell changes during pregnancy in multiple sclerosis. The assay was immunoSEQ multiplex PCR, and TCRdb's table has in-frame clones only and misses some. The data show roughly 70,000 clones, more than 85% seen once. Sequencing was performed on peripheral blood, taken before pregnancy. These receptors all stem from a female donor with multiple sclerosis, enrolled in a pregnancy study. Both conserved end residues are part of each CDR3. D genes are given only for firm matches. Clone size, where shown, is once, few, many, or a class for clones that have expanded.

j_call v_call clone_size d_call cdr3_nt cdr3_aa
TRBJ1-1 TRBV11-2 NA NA TGTGCCAGCAGCTTAGGGGGACACCTTGAAGCTTTCTTT CASSLGGHLEAFF
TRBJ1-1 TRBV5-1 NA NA TGCGCCAGCAGCTTGGTATTGGGGGCGGGTGAAGCTTTCTTT CASSLVLGAGEAFF
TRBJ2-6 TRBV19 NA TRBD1 TGTGCCCCTGAATCTAGACAGGGGGCAAGACTGACTATCTCTGGGGCCAACGTCCTGACTTTC CAPESRQGARLTISGANVLTF
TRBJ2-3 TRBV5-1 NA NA TGCGCCAGCAGCCCCTCAACTAGCCAAGATACAGATACGCAGTATTTT CASSPSTSQDTDTQYF
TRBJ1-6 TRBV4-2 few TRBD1 TGTGCCAGCAGCCCTCGACAGGGGGCGAGCGCGGATTCACCCCTCCACTTT CASSPRQGASADSPLHF
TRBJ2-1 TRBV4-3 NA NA TGCGCCAGCAGCCAGTATTCTGCGGGGGCCAATGAGCAGTTCTTC CASSQYSAGANEQFF
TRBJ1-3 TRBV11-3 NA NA TGTGCCAGCAGCTTAGTAGGAGGGTCCGGAAACACCATATATTTT CASSLVGGSGNTIYF
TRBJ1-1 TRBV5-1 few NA TGCGCCAGCAGCGGTGGGACCTTCGGGGGGTTAGCTTTCTTT CASSGGTFGGLAFF
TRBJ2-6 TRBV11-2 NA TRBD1 TGTGCCAGCAGCCCGGGACAGACCTCTGGGGCCAACGTCCTGACTTTC CASSPGQTSGANVLTF
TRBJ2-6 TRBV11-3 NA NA TGTGCCAGCAGCTTAGGCGACTGGAGCTCTGGGGCCAACGTCCTGACTTTC CASSLGDWSSGANVLTF
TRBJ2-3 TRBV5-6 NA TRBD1 TGTGCCAGCAGCTTCCCGGGACAGGGTAGTGATACGCAGTATTTT CASSFPGQGSDTQYF
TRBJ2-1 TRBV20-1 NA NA TGCAGTGCCGTGGTTGGGGAGGAGCAGTTCTTC CSAVVGEEQFF
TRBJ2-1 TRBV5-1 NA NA TGCGCCAGCAGCTTGGGGACCGGGGAGCACAATGAGCAGTTCTTC CASSLGTGEHNEQFF
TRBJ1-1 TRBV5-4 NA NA TGTGCCAGCAGCTTGGGTTTGGGGGCCACCCTAATGAACACTGAAGCTTTCTTT CASSLGLGATLMNTEAFF
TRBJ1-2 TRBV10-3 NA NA TGTGCCATCTCTGTCGCGCGGGGGATCGATGGCTACACCTTC CAISVARGIDGYTF
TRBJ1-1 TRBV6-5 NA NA TGTGCCAGCAGCTTCTCAGGATCAATGAACACTGAAGCTTTCTTT CASSFSGSMNTEAFF
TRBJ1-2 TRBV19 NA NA TGTGCCAGTAGTACAGACGAAAGGGGGAATGGCTACACCTTC CASSTDERGNGYTF
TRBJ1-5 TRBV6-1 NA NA TGTGCCAGCATCGAACGGAGAGGGAGTCCCCAGCCCCAGCATTTT CASIERRGSPQPQHF
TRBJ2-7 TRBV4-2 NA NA TGTGCCAGCAGTGAAGGACAGCTCCTCTACGAGCAGTACTTC CASSEGQLLYEQYF
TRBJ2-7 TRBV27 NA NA TGTGCCAGCAGTTTGCGGGGAGTAGGCTCCTACGAGCAGTACTTC CASSLRGVGSYEQYF
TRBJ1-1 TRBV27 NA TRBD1 TGTGCCAGCAGTTTTCTTGGGACAGGGGAGGCTTTCTTT CASSFLGTGEAFF
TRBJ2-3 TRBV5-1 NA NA TGCGCCAGCAGCTTGGTACAGGCCACAGATACGCAGTATTTT CASSLVQATDTQYF
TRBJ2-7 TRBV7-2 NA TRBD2 TGTGCCACCGCGACGGGGGACTACTACGAGCAGTACTTC CATATGDYYEQYF
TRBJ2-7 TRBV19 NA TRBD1 TGTGCCAGTAGTCCCTCCCCACAGGGGGCCGGAGAGCAGTACTTC CASSPSPQGAGEQYF
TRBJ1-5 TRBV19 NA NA TGTGCCAGTAGACCGGGAAATCAGCCCCAGCATTTT CASRPGNQPQHF
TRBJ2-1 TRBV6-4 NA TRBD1 TGTGCCACCCAGGACAGGGACAATGAGCAGTTCTTC CATQDRDNEQFF
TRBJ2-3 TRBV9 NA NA TGTGCCAGCAGCGCGGACAGTCCAGATACGCAGTATTTT CASSADSPDTQYF
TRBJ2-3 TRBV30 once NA TGTGCCTGGAGTGGGGGAGTTACGCAGTATTTT CAWSGGVTQYF
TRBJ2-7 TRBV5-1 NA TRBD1 TGCGCCAGCAGCGGCACACCGGGACAGGGACTTGAAAACTCCTACGAGCAGTACTTC CASSGTPGQGLENSYEQYF
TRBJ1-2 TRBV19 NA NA TGTGCCAGTAGTATCGGAGTGGAGATAGGCTACACCTTC CASSIGVEIGYTF
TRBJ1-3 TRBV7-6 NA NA TGTGCCAGCAGCTCCGTCAACACAGGAAACACCATATATTTT CASSSVNTGNTIYF
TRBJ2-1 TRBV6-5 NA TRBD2 TGTGCCAGCAGCAAACTAGCGGGGGGGCGGGATGAGCAGTTCTTC CASSKLAGGRDEQFF
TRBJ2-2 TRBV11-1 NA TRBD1 TGTGCCAGCAGCTTAGTGAGCCAGGGGGCAGACACCGGGGAGCTGTTTTTT CASSLVSQGADTGELFF
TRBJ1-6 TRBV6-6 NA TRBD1 TGTGCCAGCAGTTACCGGACAGGAACTAATTCACCCCTCCACTTT CASSYRTGTNSPLHF
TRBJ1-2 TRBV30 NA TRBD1 TGTGCCTGGAGTCCTCACAGGGGGGTATATGGCTACACCTTC CAWSPHRGVYGYTF
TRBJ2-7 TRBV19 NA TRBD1 TGTGCCAGTAACCCGGGCGGACAGGGATATTACGAGCAGTACTTC CASNPGGQGYYEQYF
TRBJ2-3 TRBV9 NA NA TGTGCCAGCAGCGTAGGCGGGACTCTAAGCACAGATACGCAGTATTTT CASSVGGTLSTDTQYF
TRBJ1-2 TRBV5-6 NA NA TGTGCCAGCAGCTTCCAGGCTAACTATGGCTACACCTTC CASSFQANYGYTF